The 20 T cell receptor beta chains reported below all come from one sample, sequenced in a study of blood T cell repertoires in COVID-19. Sequencing was performed with immunoSEQ multiplex PCR; in TCRdb, only in-frame clones are kept and a portion is missing. The data hold roughly 320,000 clones, with 80% to 90% observed a single time. Sample: PBMCs or T cells enriched from blood (not recorded which). The receptor source for this set is a man aged 25-45 years who had recovered from COVID-19.

The V gene is TRBV5-1, the J gene TRBJ1-2; D is perhaps TRBD1 (6 bases). Between the trimmed V and J ends, which lost 2 bases and 0 bases, there was a span of 17 bases. This CDR3 has 17 residues. Germline CDR1 is SGHRS and CDR2 is YFSETQ. CDR3 bases: TGCGCCAGCAGCTTATCCGGGACAAGCTTTACTAACTATGGCTACACCTTC. Translating it yields CASSLSGTSFTNYGYTF. Based on the CDR3 plus reference TRBV5-1 and TRBJ1-2, the full variable domain is KAGVTQTPRYLIKTRGQQVTLSCSPISGHRSVSWYQQTPGQGLQFLFEYFSETQRNKGNFPGRFSGRQFSNSRSEMNVSTLELGDSALYLCASSLSGTSFTNYGYTFGSGTRLTVV.

The chain carries TRBV9 and TRBJ2-5; 10 positions agree with TRBD2. The CDR3 has 15 residues. Trimming took 4 bases from V and 4 from J; bases not matched to a gene: 7. From germline, CDR1 is SGDLS and CDR2 YYNGEE. The DNA of the CDR3 is TGTGCCAGCAGCCTCAGCGGGGGGGCCGGAGAGACCCAGTACTTC. Its translation is CASSLSGGAGETQYF.

This clone is medium-sized (0.01 to 0.1%) in the sample. This chain uses TRBV24-1 with TRBJ2-4, with a tentative D call TRBD1 (6 bases). The germline gives CDR1 KGHDR, CDR2 SFDVKD. The CDR3 contains 13 residues. Trimming stripped 7 bases from V and 5 bases from J, with 11 bases between. DNA of the CDR3: TGTGCCACCAGATCAGGGGCCGAAAACATTCAGTACTTC. Translated, it gives CATRSGAENIQYF.

This clone was seen more than once but under ten times. The CDR3 protein is CASKAEGVDNQPQHF. DNA for the CDR3: TGTGCCAGCAAGGCCGAGGGGGTGGACAATCAGCCCCAGCATTTT. This chain joins TRBV2 and TRBJ1-5; tentative D call: TRBD1 (6 bases). CDR1 and CDR2 (germline): SNHLY, FYNNEI. V shed 7 bases and J shed 3 bases, with 16 bases lying between them. This CDR3 has 15 residues.

J is TRBJ2-1 and V is TRBV5-1; TRBD2 might be the D (6 bases). This CDR3 region has 14 residues. V was cut by 1 base and J by 9 bases, with 14 bases left in between. In germline, CDR1 is SGHRS, CDR2 YFSETQ. The CDR3 reads CASSLIASAGEQFF. In nucleotides, the CDR3 is TGCGCCAGCAGCTTGATCGCTAGCGCAGGTGAGCAGTTCTTC.

Regarding this clone: The sample carries other DNA sequences with the same CDR3. This chain joins TRBV18 and TRBJ2-2; possible D gene TRBD1, 6 bases. Germline values: CDR1 KGHSH, CDR2 LQKENI. V was pared by 3 bases and J by 1 base, with 6 bases between. The CDR3 totals 14 residues. The CDR3 nucleotides are TGTGCCAGCTCACCGGGACAGAACACCGGGGAGCTGTTTTTT. Translating gives CASSPGQNTGELFF.

J is TRBJ2-7 and V is TRBV28, with a possible D match to TRBD2 (7 bases). The ends were cut back, 2 bases at V and 6 bases at J, with 11 bases in the middle. CDR3 length: 13 residues. Germline CDR1 MDHEN, CDR2 SYDVKM. CDR3 protein: CASSLAGAGEQYF. The CDR3 DNA follows: TGTGCCAGCAGTTTAGCGGGGGCTGGCGAGCAGTACTTC. Looking up the rest from reference TRBV28 and TRBJ2-7 gives the full variable domain: DVKVTQSSRYLVKRTGEKVFLECVQDMDHENMFWYRQDPGLGLRLIYFSYDVKMKEKGDIPEGYSVSREKKERFSLILESASTNQTSMYLCASSLAGAGEQYFGPGTRLTVT.

The V call is TRBV4-2, the J call TRBJ1-2; TRBD1 matches at 7 bases. Looked up from germline, CDR1 is LGHNA and CDR2 is YNFKEQ. The trim removed 0 bases at V and 0 bases at J, leaving 7 bases unmatched. This CDR3 spans 17 amino acids. The DNA of the CDR3 is TGTGCCAGCAGCCAAGATGAGGGGGCCCTTACTAACTATGGCTACACCTTC. Protein: CASSQDEGALTNYGYTF.

J is TRBJ1-5 and V is TRBV7-6; 11 positions agree with TRBD1. The junction had 4 bases not matched to a gene; V was cut back by 5 bases and J by 7 bases. Per germline, CDR1 SGHVS and CDR2 FNYEAQ. The CDR3 contains 14 residues. CDR3 in DNA: TGTGCCAGCAGCCCGTGGGACAGGGGGCAGCCCCAGCATTTT. It codes for CASSPWDRGQPQHF.

The chain is built from TRBV29-1 and TRBJ2-1; 7 nucleotides agree with TRBD1. Unmatched junction bases numbered 2, after V lost 1 base and J lost 5 bases. Germline assignment: CDR1 SQVTM and CDR2 ANQGSEA. This CDR3 is built from 13 residues. In DNA form, the CDR3 reads TGCAGCGTTGAAGGGCAGGGGGACAATGAGCAGTTCTTC. It encodes CSVEGQGDNEQFF.

The genes are TRBV4-1 and TRBJ2-7, with D maybe TRBD2 (5 bases). CDR1 is MGHRA and CDR2 is YSYEKL in the germline V gene. The V gene lost 4 bases and the J gene lost 0 bases, with 13 bases spanning the gap. This CDR3 has 15 residues. The CDR3 DNA sequence: TGCGCCAGCAGCCCTCAACGAGGGTTCTCCTACGAGCAGTACTTC. This translates into CASSPQRGFSYEQYF.

The chain has TRBV18 and TRBJ1-2, with 7 bases matching TRBD1. CDR1 is KGHSH and CDR2 is LQKENI in the germline V gene. There are 14 residues in the CDR3. J was trimmed by 7 bases and V by 3 bases; bases with no gene match: 8. The CDR3 spells CASSPDRETGGYTF. The CDR3 DNA reads as TGTGCCAGCTCACCCGACAGGGAGACGGGTGGCTACACCTTC.

This sequence joins TRBV5-1 and TRBJ1-4, with D possibly matching TRBD1 (5 bases). CDR1 is SGHRS, CDR2 YFSETQ, per germline. Trimming took off 3 bases at V and 7 bases at J, with 16 bases between the two ends. This CDR3 contains 15 residues. The CDR3 bases are TGCGCCAGCAGCTCCCCCGGACCGGGGGTTGAAAAACTGTTTTTT. Protein: CASSSPGPGVEKLFF.

V is TRBV6-5 and J is TRBJ1-5; possibly TRBD1 for D (6 bases). V was clipped by 9 bases and J by 0 bases, with 15 bases between them. The CDR3 has 15 residues. CDR1 MNHEY and CDR2 SVGAGI come from the germline V gene. Here the CDR3 reads CASRPAGASNQPQHF. The CDR3 coding sequence is TGTGCCAGTCGGCCCGCGGGGGCTAGCAATCAGCCCCAGCATTTT.

This clone was seen a few times. The chain uses TRBV5-1 and TRBJ1-2; no definite D call. CDR1 is SGHRS and CDR2 is YFSETQ in the germline V gene. The CDR3 sequence is 13 residues long. V was cut by 6 bases and J by 6 bases, with 15 bases left in between. The CDR3 region is CASTLSGGHGYTF. CDR3 coding DNA: TGCGCCAGCACCCTATCGGGCGGGCATGGCTACACCTTC.

The rearrangement joins TRBV19 to TRBJ1-2; D call uncertain. The V end lost 6 bases, the J end lost 0 bases, and 8 bases lay between the germline ends. CDR1 and CDR2 (germline): LNHDA, SQIVND (reference sequence). This CDR3 has 13 residues. CDR3 bases: TGTGCCAGTAGAACAGTGCCTAACTATGGCTACACCTTC. Amino acids: CASRTVPNYGYTF.

V usage is TRBV5-1 and J usage is TRBJ1-6; TRBD1 matches at 11 bases. This CDR3 is 16 amino acids long. CDR1 and CDR2 (germline): SGHRS, YFSETQ. V shed 1 base and J 9 bases; nucleotides not matched to a gene: 6. This CDR3 is CASSLFGTGGASPLHF. The CDR3 nucleotides read TGCGCCAGCAGCTTGTTCGGGACAGGGGGTGCTTCACCCCTCCACTTT.

The V and J genes are TRBV7-9 and TRBJ2-1, with unresolved D. V lost 1 base, J lost 6 bases, and 10 bases lay in between. The germline CDR1 and CDR2 sequences are SEHNR and FQNEAQ (reference sequence). This CDR3 contains 14 residues. Here the CDR3 DNA reads TGTGCCAGCAGCTTAGGTGGCCAAACCAATGAGCAGTTCTTC. It yields the protein CASSLGGQTNEQFF. The variable domain in full, completed from reference TRBV7-9 and TRBJ2-1, reads DTGVSQNPRHKITKRGQNVTFRCDPISEHNRLYWYRQTLGQGPEFLTYFQNEAQLEKSRLLSDRFSAERPKGSFSTLEIQRTEQGDSAMYLCASSLGGQTNEQFFGPGTRLTVL.

CDR3 loop: CAWEGQFISHTQYF. Written as DNA, the CDR3 is TGTGCCTGGGAGGGACAGTTTATTTCACATACGCAGTATTTT. The chain has TRBV30 and TRBJ2-3, with 7 nucleotides matching TRBD1. The CDR3 covers 14 residues. V gave up 5 bases and J gave up 7 bases; unmatched junction bases: 12. The germline gives CDR1 GTSNPN, CDR2 SVGIG (reference sequence).

The chain has TRBV4-2 and TRBJ1-1, with 7 bases identical to TRBD1. The CDR3 contains 15 residues. Looked up from germline, CDR1 is LGHNA and CDR2 is YNFKEQ. V dropped 3 bases and J dropped 3; count of bases not matched to a gene: 7. CDR3 loop: CASSQGDRKDTEAFF. The CDR3 nucleotides read TGTGCCAGCAGCCAGGGGGACAGAAAGGACACTGAAGCTTTCTTT.